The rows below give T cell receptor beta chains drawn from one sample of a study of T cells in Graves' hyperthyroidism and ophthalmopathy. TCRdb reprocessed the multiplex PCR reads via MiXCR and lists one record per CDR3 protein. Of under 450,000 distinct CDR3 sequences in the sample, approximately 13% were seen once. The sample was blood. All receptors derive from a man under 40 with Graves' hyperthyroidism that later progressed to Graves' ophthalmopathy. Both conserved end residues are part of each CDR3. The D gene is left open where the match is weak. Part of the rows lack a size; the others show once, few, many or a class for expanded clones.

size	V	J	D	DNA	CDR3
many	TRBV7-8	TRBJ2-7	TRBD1	TGTGCCAGCAGCTTAGAGGAGGACAGGGGGTCCTACGAGCAGTACTTC	CASSLEEDRGSYEQYF
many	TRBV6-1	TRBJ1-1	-	TGTGCCAGCTCAAATGCCAGGGGATCTTTCTTT	CASSNARGSFF
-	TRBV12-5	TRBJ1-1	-	TGTGCTAGTGGTTTGTGGGCGCAGGCTGAAGCTTTCTTT	CASGLWAQAEAFF
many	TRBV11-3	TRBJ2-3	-	TGTGCCACCAGCTGGGGGTCGCCCACAGATACGCAGTATTTT	CATSWGSPTDTQYF
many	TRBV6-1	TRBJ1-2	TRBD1	TGTGCCAGCAGTATAGGGACAGCCTATGGCTACACCTTC	CASSIGTAYGYTF
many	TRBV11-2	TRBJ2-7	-	TGTGCCAGCAGCTTAGAAGTGGAATACGAGCAGTACTTC	CASSLEVEYEQYF
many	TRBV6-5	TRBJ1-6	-	TGTGCCAGCAGTTACTCCGGACAGTATAATTCACCCCTCCACTTT	CASSYSGQYNSPLHF
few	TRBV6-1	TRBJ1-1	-	TGTGCCAGCTTAACAGGGACGAACACTGAAGCTTTCTTT	CASLTGTNTEAFF
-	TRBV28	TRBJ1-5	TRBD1	TGTGCCAGCAGACCCCCAGGGGGCAGGCAGCCCCAGCATTTT	CASRPPGGRQPQHF
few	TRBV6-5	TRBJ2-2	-	TGTGCCAGCAGTTACTCGAAGGGTACCGGGGAGCTGTTTTTT	CASSYSKGTGELFF
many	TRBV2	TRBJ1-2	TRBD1	TGTGCCAGCAGTGCCCGGACAGGGCCTATTAACTATGGCTACACCTTC	CASSARTGPINYGYTF
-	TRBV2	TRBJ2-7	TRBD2	TGTGCCAGCAGTGAAACTAGCGGGGGTCGGCCCGAGCAGTACTTC	CASSETSGGRPEQYF
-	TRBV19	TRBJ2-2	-	TGTGTCAGTAGTATGCGGGGGCAGAACGGGGAGCTGTTTTTT	CVSSMRGQNGELFF
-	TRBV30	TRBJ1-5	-	TGTGCCTGGAGTACCCTTTACAATCAGCCCCAGCATTTT	CAWSTLYNQPQHF
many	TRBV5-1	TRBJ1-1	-	TGCGCCAGCAGCTTCCGGGAATCTGAAGCTTTCTTT	CASSFRESEAFF
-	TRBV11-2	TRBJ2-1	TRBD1	TGTGCCAGCAGCTTTCCCAACCCCCGACAGGGGGACCCCTACAATGAGCAGTTCTTC	CASSFPNPRQGDPYNEQFF
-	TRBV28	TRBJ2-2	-	TGTGCCAGCAGCCGCGGGACCAACGGGGAGCTGTTTTTT	CASSRGTNGELFF
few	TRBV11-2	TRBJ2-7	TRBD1	TGTGCCAGCAGCTTTGACAGGGTCTCCCACGAGCAGTACTTC	CASSFDRVSHEQYF
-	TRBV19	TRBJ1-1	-	TGTGCCAGTAGTATAGGGAGACAGCCAGAAGCTTTCTTT	CASSIGRQPEAFF
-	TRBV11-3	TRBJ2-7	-	TGTGCCAGCAGCTTAGGCAGGCCGAGCTCAAAGGGAAGGGCCTACGAGCAGTACTTC	CASSLGRPSSKGRAYEQYF
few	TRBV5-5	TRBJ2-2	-	TGTGCCAGCAGCTGGGGTGGGCACAGAAGGACCGGGGAGCTGTTTTTT	CASSWGGHRRTGELFF
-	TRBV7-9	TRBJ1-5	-	TGTGCCAGCAGCTTAGCCGGCGGAAACCAGCATTTT	CASSLAGGNQHF
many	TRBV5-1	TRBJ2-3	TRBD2	TGCGCCAGCAGTACTCTTAGCGGGGGCCGCACAGATACGCAGTATTTT	CASSTLSGGRTDTQYF
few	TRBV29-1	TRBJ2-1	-	TGCAGCGTTGAAGAACGTGGGGCCTACAATGAGCAGTTCTTC	CSVEERGAYNEQFF
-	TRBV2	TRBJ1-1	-	TGTGCCAGCAGTCAGGACAAGGCAGGAGACACTGAAGCTTTCTTT	CASSQDKAGDTEAFF
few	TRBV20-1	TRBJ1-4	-	TGCAGTGCACAACCAGACGATGATGGGGAAAAACTGTTTTTT	CSAQPDDDGEKLFF
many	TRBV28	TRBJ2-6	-	TGTGCCAGCAGTTTATGGAACGTCCTGACTTTC	CASSLWNVLTF
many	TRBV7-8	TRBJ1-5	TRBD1	TGTGCCAGCAGCAATAAGCGGACAGGCCACAATCAGCCCCAGCATTTT	CASSNKRTGHNQPQHF
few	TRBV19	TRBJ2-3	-	TGTGCCAGTAGTATAGTACGGGGTACTACAGATACGCAGTATTTT	CASSIVRGTTDTQYF
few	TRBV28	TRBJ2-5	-	TGTGCCAGCAGTTTATTATCGGGACATCGGGGCCAAGAGACCCAGTACTTC	CASSLLSGHRGQETQYF
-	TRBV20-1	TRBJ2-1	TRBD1	TGCAGTGCTGGACAGGGGGCCCTCTTAACCAATGAGCAGTTCTTC	CSAGQGALLTNEQFF